Listed here are 22 T cell receptor beta chains from one sample, sequenced in a study of T-cell memory formation after mild COVID-19. TCRdb used MiXCR to reprocess the 5' RACE reads, holding one entry per CDR3 protein. Of 250,000 to 350,000 distinct CDR3 sequences in the sample, 15% were seen once. Sample: PBMCs or a T cell subset sorted from them (not recorded which). The receptors shown here come from a man aged 18 to 30 who had mild COVID-19 (a few samples of this study predate the infection). Cell type and time point are not known.

In its sample, this clonotype was seen once. As DNA, the CDR3 is TGTGCTAGTGGTCCATCCCGGGGGAGCTCCTACGAGCAGTACGTC. Its translation is CASGPSRGSSYEQYV. The chain has TRBV12-5 and TRBJ2-7, with D perhaps TRBD2 (6 bases). This CDR3 comprises 15 residues. V was trimmed by 5 bases and J by 0 bases, leaving 14 bases between them. The germline CDR1 and CDR2 sequences are LGHNT and FRNRAP.

This clonotype occurred a few times. The CDR3 reads CSVPPWDSGQPQHF. The CDR3 region has the DNA TGCAGTGTTCCTCCTTGGGATTCCGGTCAGCCCCAGCATTTT. This chain connects TRBV20-1 to TRBJ1-5; D is unresolved. The CDR3 contains 14 residues. Germline loops: CDR1 DFQATT, CDR2 SNEGSKA (reference sequence). The V end was cut by 7 bases, the J end by 6 bases, with 19 bases between.

J is TRBJ1-1 and V is TRBV6-1; TRBD1 is a possible D gene (5 bases). Germline lookup yields CDR1 MNHNS and CDR2 SASEGT. CDR3 length: 13 amino acids. V was cut by 4 bases and J by 4 bases, with 10 bases left in between. The CDR3 nucleotides read TGTGCCAGCAGTGCGTCCGGGGCCACTGAAGCTTTCTTT. This translates into CASSASGATEAFF.

This chain uses TRBV18 with TRBJ2-7; tentatively, D is TRBD1 or TRBD2 (5 bases each). The ends were cut back, 6 bases at V and 4 bases at J, with 7 bases in the middle. The CDR3 runs 11 residues. Germline lookup yields CDR1 KGHSH and CDR2 LQKENI. The CDR3 region has the DNA TGTGCCAGCTCTGAGGGGTACGAGCAGTACGTC. It translates to CASSEGYEQYV.

The chain combines TRBV6-5 with TRBJ1-4; D might be TRBD1 (5 bases). The ends were cut back, 4 bases at V and 5 bases at J, with 11 bases in the middle. Germline loops: CDR1 MNHEY, CDR2 SVGAGI. This CDR3 has 14 amino acids. The CDR3 region has the DNA TGTGCCAGCAGTTCGGGACGGATGAATGAAAAACTGTTTTTT. Encoded protein: CASSSGRMNEKLFF.

This clonotype was observed a few times. J is TRBJ1-2 and V is TRBV29-1; 9 positions match TRBD1. The V segment lost 3 bases and the J segment 8 bases; nucleotides outside the gene matches: 4. There are 12 residues in the CDR3. The germline gives CDR1 SQVTM, CDR2 ANQGSEA. DNA of the CDR3: TGCAGCGTTGAGACAGGGGGTTCGGGCTACACCTTC. Translation: CSVETGGSGYTF. Full variable domain (rest looked up from reference TRBV29-1 and TRBJ1-2): SAVISQKPSRDICQRGTSLTIQCQVDSQVTMMFWYRQQPGQSLTLIATANQGSEATYESGFVIDKFPISRPNLTFSTLTVSNMSPEDSSIYLCSVETGGSGYTFGSGTRLTVV.

V gene TRBV29-1 combines with J gene TRBJ2-7; 10 bases align to TRBD1. Germline assignment: CDR1 SQVTM and CDR2 ANQGSEA. V lost 6 bases, J lost 2 bases, and 13 bases stayed unmatched. This CDR3 is 16 amino acids long. The CDR3 region has the DNA TGCAGCGTCTCGACACCGGACAGGGGGAATCCCTACGAGCAGTACTTC. It translates to CSVSTPDRGNPYEQYF.

This clonotype was picked up a small number of times. V gene TRBV6-6 combines with J gene TRBJ1-2; 11 positions agree with TRBD1. The J segment lost 0 bases and the V segment lost 4 bases, leaving 1 base of the junction unmatched. There are 15 residues in the CDR3. Germline CDR1 and CDR2: MNHNY and SVGAGI (reference sequence). The CDR3 reads CASSWTGGSNYGYTF. CDR3 nucleotide sequence: TGTGCCAGCAGTTGGACAGGGGGCTCTAACTATGGCTACACCTTC.

This clonotype has ten or more counts. The chain links TRBV5-1 to TRBJ1-1, with D perhaps matching TRBD1 (5 bases). The CDR3 has 13 residues. The V gene's germline CDR1 is SGHRS and CDR2 YFSETQ. Trimming took 4 bases from V and 5 from J, leaving 12 bases between them. The CDR3 protein is CASSGAGGTEAFF. For the CDR3, the DNA is TGCGCCAGCAGCGGGGCAGGCGGAACTGAAGCTTTCTTT.

The J gene is TRBJ2-7, the V gene TRBV21-1; the tabulated D call, TRBD1, remains unverified against the DNA. TRBV21-1 is termed a pseudogene. The CDR3 has 15 residues. CDR3 loop: CASPRDRGSSYEQYV. The DNA of the CDR3 is TGTGCCAGCCCGAGAGACAGGGGCAGCTCCTACGAGCAGTACGTC.

The CDR3 DNA sequence: TGTGCCAGCAGCCTAAGTAGCGGGGGGGACTCCTACAATGAGCAGTTCTTC. This encodes CASSLSSGGDSYNEQFF. The chain links TRBV7-3 to TRBJ2-1; 11 bases align to TRBD2. V gave up 5 bases and J gave up 0 bases; unmatched junction bases: 6. Germline lookup yields CDR1 SGHTA and CDR2 FQGTGA. This CDR3 has 17 amino acids.

The chain uses TRBV7-3 and TRBJ2-3, with 8 bases fitting TRBD2. J was trimmed by 4 bases and V by 2 bases; bases with no gene match: 5. The germline V gene encodes CDR1 SGHTA and CDR2 FQGTGA. The CDR3 consists of 15 residues. CDR3 residues: CASSLSGSGADTQYF. In DNA form, the CDR3 reads TGTGCCAGCAGCTTATCTGGTAGCGGGGCAGATACGCAGTATTTT.

This clonotype was counted ten times or more. V gene TRBV11-2 combines with J gene TRBJ2-1; either TRBD1 or TRBD2 may fit D (5 bases each). The CDR3 has 16 residues. Trimming pared 2 bases from V and 4 bases from J, leaving 15 bases between. Germline V gene lookup returns CDR1 SGHAT and CDR2 FQNNGV. The CDR3 DNA reads as TGTGCCAGCAGCTTATTAGCGAGGGGCTTTTACAATGAGCAGTTCTTC. Translation gives CASSLLARGFYNEQFF.

This chain links TRBV7-6 with TRBJ2-1, with no clear D. CDR1 is SGHVS and CDR2 is FNYEAQ in the germline V gene. The CDR3 covers 13 residues. V was pared by 4 bases and J by 7 bases, with 11 bases between. The CDR3 DNA reads as TGTGCCAGCAGCTCTGGTTCCAGGAATGAGCAGTTCTTC. Protein: CASSSGSRNEQFF.

The chain has TRBV29-1 and TRBJ2-2; tentative D call: TRBD2 (6 bases). Germline CDR1 and CDR2: SQVTM and ANQGSEA. This CDR3 region has 15 residues. The ends were cut back, 3 bases at V and 5 bases at J, with 16 bases in the middle. The CDR3 protein is CSVERREEETGELFF. The CDR3 nucleotides read TGCAGCGTTGAGAGGCGGGAAGAGGAGACCGGGGAGCTGTTTTTT.

This chain uses TRBV5-1 with TRBJ2-7, with D hard to call. The germline V and J ends were trimmed by 2 bases and 0 bases, with 9 bases remaining between them. The CDR3 runs to 14 residues. CDR1 is SGHRS and CDR2 is YFSETQ in the germline V gene. Here the CDR3 DNA reads TGCGCCAGCAGCTTCGAACCATTCTCCTACGAGCAGTACGTC. The encoded protein is CASSFEPFSYEQYV.

As concerns this clonotype: An end of the junction differs from the germline gene, which may be a read error. V is TRBV6-5 and J is TRBJ2-1, with D unclear. The CDR3 is 15 residues long. CDR1 is MNHEY, CDR2 SVGAGI, per germline. As DNA, the CDR3 is TGTGCCAGCAGTTACTCCAGACCTACTCGTAATGGGCAGTTCTTC. Protein: CASSYSRPTRNGQFF.

V gene TRBV20-1 combines with J gene TRBJ2-3; 13 bases are shared with TRBD2. The CDR3 contains 14 residues. Germline-derived CDR1 and CDR2 are DFQATT and SNEGSKA (reference sequence). V gave up 6 bases and J gave up 3 bases; unmatched junction bases: 3. The CDR3: CSAGLAGMTDTQYF. CDR3 nucleotide sequence: TGCAGTGCGGGACTAGCGGGGATGACAGATACGCAGTATTTT.

The chain carries TRBV10-2 and TRBJ1-5; maybe TRBD1 (5 bases). This CDR3 is built from 17 residues. Germline-derived CDR1 and CDR2 are WSHSY and SAAADI. V was clipped by 6 bases and J by 1 base, with 19 bases between them. In nucleotides, the CDR3 is TGCGCCAGCAGCCCGTGGGAGGGACCTATGAGCAATCAGCCCCAGCATTTT. The encoded protein is CASSPWEGPMSNQPQHF.

In its sample, this clonotype was seen a few times. Relative to the germline gene, one junction end is altered; a read error may explain this. The rearrangement uses TRBV7-2 and TRBJ2-5, with D tentatively TRBD2 (7 bases). Germline V lookup: CDR1 SGHTA, CDR2 FQGNSA. The CDR3 has 16 residues. The DNA of the CDR3 is TGTGCCAGCAGCCTAGCCAGACTAGCAAGGGGGGAGACCCAGTACTTC. This codes for CASSLARLARGETQYF.

The rearrangement uses TRBV12-3 or TRBV12-4 and TRBJ2-1, with TRBD1 matching 12 bases. Unmatched junction bases numbered 11, after V lost 8 bases and J lost 9 bases. The CDR3 contains 15 residues. CDR3 amino acids: CASELGGQGAGEQFF. CDR3 nucleotides: TGTGCCAGCGAATTAGGGGGACAGGGGGCGGGTGAGCAGTTCTTC.

The chain links TRBV20-1 to TRBJ1-2, with 8 bases identical to TRBD1. The CDR3 consists of 13 residues. The V gene end was trimmed by 6 bases and the J gene end by 4 bases; junction bases not matched to a gene: 7. Germline V gene data show CDR1 as DFQATT and CDR2 as SNEGSKA (reference sequence). The DNA of the CDR3 is TGCAGTGCAATAGGACAGGGCCTCTATGGCTACACCTTC. This gives the protein CSAIGQGLYGYTF.